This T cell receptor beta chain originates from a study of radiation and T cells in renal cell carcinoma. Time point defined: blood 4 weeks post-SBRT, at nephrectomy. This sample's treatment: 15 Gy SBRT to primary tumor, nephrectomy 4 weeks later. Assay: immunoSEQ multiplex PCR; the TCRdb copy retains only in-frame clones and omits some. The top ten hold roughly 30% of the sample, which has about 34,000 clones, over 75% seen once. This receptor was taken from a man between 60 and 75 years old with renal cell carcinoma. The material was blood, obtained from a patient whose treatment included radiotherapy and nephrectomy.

The CDR3 nucleotides read TGTGCCAGTCATATAGCGGGAGGGCCTGGCAACGAGCAGTACTTC. It specifies CASHIAGGPGNEQYF. The gene calls are TRBV7-2 and TRBJ2-7, with 11 bases that match TRBD2. Per the germline V gene, CDR1 is SGHTA and CDR2 is FQGNSA. V was clipped by 9 bases and J by 5 bases; unmatched bases: 12. CDR3 length: 15 residues.